These 14 T cell receptor beta chains share one sample of origin, sequenced in a study of cytomegalovirus exposure and HLA in healthy donors. The study ran its PCR with 60 Vbeta and 13 Jbeta primers. TCRdb keeps only in-frame clones here, not all; method: immunoSEQ multiplex PCR. The repertoire table contains some 55,000 clones. The specimen was PBMCs. The source of these receptors is a man between 18 and 35 years old in good health and CMV-seropositive.

The CDR3 spells CASSLSKVDNYGYTF. Here the CDR3 DNA reads TGTGCCAGCAGTTTATCGAAAGTAGATAACTATGGCTACACCTTC. This chain connects TRBV27 to TRBJ1-2; D is undetermined. Trimming removed 0 bases from V and 1 base from J, with 9 bases in between. Germline V gene data show CDR1 as MNHEY and CDR2 as SMNVEV (reference sequence). This CDR3 contains 15 residues.

V gene TRBV7-3 combines with J gene TRBJ2-1, with D unclear. With 2 bases removed from V and 13 bases from J, the gap between germline ends came to 15 bases. The CDR3 is 13 residues long. Germline V gene sequence: CDR1 SGHTA, CDR2 FQGTGA. The CDR3 DNA sequence: TGTGCCAGCAGCTTAGGTTCCCAGCGCTATCAGTTCTTC. This gives the protein CASSLGSQRYQFF. Using reference TRBV7-3 and TRBJ2-1 for the parts outside the CDR3, the full variable domain is GAGVSQTPSNKVTEKGKYVELRCDPISGHTALYWYRQSLGQGPEFLIYFQGTGAADDSGLPNDRFFAVRPEGSVSTLKIQRTERGDSAVYLCASSLGSQRYQFFGPGTRLTVL.

About this clone itself: Distinct nucleotide sequences in the sample also encode this CDR3. The chain uses TRBV5-1 and TRBJ1-2; 9 nucleotides agree with TRBD1. The V and J ends lost 0 bases and 5 bases, in that order; junction bases with no gene match: 2. The germline gives CDR1 SGHRS, CDR2 YFSETQ. This CDR3 is 14 amino acids long. CDR3 residues: CASSLEGQGYGYTF. The CDR3 DNA follows: TGCGCCAGCAGCTTGGAGGGACAGGGATATGGCTACACCTTC.

The CDR3 sequence: CASSLWGQGVSQPQHF. The CDR3 bases are TGTGCCAGCAGTTTATGGGGACAGGGTGTCTCTCAGCCCCAGCATTTT. The gene calls are TRBV27 and TRBJ1-5; 9 bases agree with TRBD1. The CDR3 has 16 amino acids. Germline assignment: CDR1 MNHEY and CDR2 SMNVEV (reference sequence). V shed 1 base and J 6 bases; nucleotides not matched to a gene: 7.

The chain is built from TRBV19 and TRBJ1-5, with a weak D call TRBD1 (6 bases). The length of the CDR3 is 14 residues. Germline V gene data show CDR1 as LNHDA and CDR2 as SQIVND (reference sequence). V lost 5 bases and J lost 0, with 8 bases in between. The CDR3 spells CASSQGSSNQPQHF. CDR3 nucleotide sequence: TGTGCCAGTAGTCAGGGGTCTAGCAATCAGCCCCAGCATTTT. Looking up the rest from reference TRBV19 and TRBJ1-5 gives the full variable domain: DGGITQSPKYLFRKEGQNVTLSCEQNLNHDAMYWYRQDPGQGLRLIYYSQIVNDFQKGDIAEGYSVSREKKESFPLTVTSAQKNPTAFYLCASSQGSSNQPQHFGDGTRLSIL.

The chain joins TRBV6-4 to TRBJ2-2, with 7 bases aligning to TRBD1. Germline lookup yields CDR1 MRHNA and CDR2 SNTAGT. The ends lost 8 bases at V and 6 bases at J; junction bases unmatched: 9. CDR3 length: 14 residues. CDR3 loop: CASGAGTEAGELFF. The CDR3 nucleotides are TGTGCCAGCGGCGCCGGGACAGAGGCCGGGGAGCTGTTTTTT.

Notes on this clone: Other DNA sequences in this specimen translate into the identical CDR3. V is TRBV4-2 and J is TRBJ2-1; possible D gene TRBD2, 6 bases. Germline CDR1 is LGHNA and CDR2 is YNFKEQ. CDR3 length: 16 amino acids. The V gene lost 4 bases and the J gene lost 3 bases, with 16 bases spanning the gap. CDR3: CASSPVPGLDYNEQFF. The CDR3 region has the DNA TGTGCCAGCAGCCCAGTACCGGGACTTGACTACAATGAGCAGTTCTTC.

Notes on this clone: Compared with germline, one end of the junction differs, possibly owing to a read error. V usage is TRBV10-3 and J usage is TRBJ2-3; TRBD2 might be the D (6 bases). The CDR3 contains 14 residues. Germline assignment: CDR1 ENHRY and CDR2 SYGVKD. CDR3 sequence reads: CATSETRVTDTQYF. In DNA form, the CDR3 reads TGTGCCACCAGTGAGACTAGGGTGACCGATACGCAGTATTTT.

CDR3 in amino acids: CNARGGAETQYF. CDR3 nucleotide sequence: TGCAATGCGCGGGGAGGCGCGGAGACCCAGTACTTC. The chain recombines TRBV29-1 with TRBJ2-5, with a tentative D call TRBD2 (6 bases). This CDR3 has 12 amino acids. Germline assignment: CDR1 SQVTM and CDR2 ANQGSEA.

This chain links TRBV6-1 with TRBJ2-3; a weak D match, TRBD2 (6 bases). This CDR3 contains 15 residues. Germline loops: CDR1 MNHNS, CDR2 SASEGT. V gave up 8 bases and J gave up 4 bases, with 19 bases separating them. CDR3 in amino acids: CASHLGLLRSDTQYF. As DNA, the CDR3 is TGTGCCAGCCACCTTGGACTATTGAGGTCAGATACGCAGTATTTT.

The chain combines TRBV6-5 with TRBJ2-1; 8 nucleotides align to TRBD2. The J segment lost 0 bases and the V segment lost 6 bases, leaving 4 bases of the junction unmatched. Germline V CDR1 and CDR2: MNHEY, SVGAGI. There are 15 residues in the CDR3. As DNA, the CDR3 is TGTGCCAGCAGCCTTAGCGGGGTCTCCTACAATGAGCAGTTCTTC. Translating it yields CASSLSGVSYNEQFF.

The chain carries TRBV27 and TRBJ2-1; 13 bases map to TRBD2. Germline CDR1 and CDR2: MNHEY and SMNVEV (reference sequence). Germline trimming cut 0 bases from V and 9 bases from J; bases unmatched to any gene: 8. The CDR3 length is 17 residues. CDR3 loop: CASSLSVGLAGAVEQFF. CDR3 coding DNA: TGTGCCAGCAGTTTATCCGTCGGACTAGCGGGAGCCGTTGAGCAGTTCTTC.

This chain joins TRBV5-8 and TRBJ2-1, with 10 positions matching TRBD1. The trim removed 4 bases at V and 4 bases at J, leaving 2 bases unmatched. The CDR3 covers 14 residues. Germline lookup yields CDR1 SGHTS and CDR2 YDEGEE. CDR3 sequence: CASSPGQGYNEQFF. CDR3 DNA sequence: TGTGCCAGCAGCCCGGGACAGGGGTACAATGAGCAGTTCTTC.

The genes are TRBV9 and TRBJ1-2, with TRBD1 as a possible D gene (5 bases). V lost 6 bases to trimming and J lost 7 bases, with 25 bases between them. Germline lookup yields CDR1 SGDLS and CDR2 YYNGEE. The CDR3 runs 16 residues. The CDR3 DNA reads TGTGCCAGCACCAGAGAAGGGGCGACGGACTATGGTGGCTACACCTTC. It specifies CASTREGATDYGGYTF.